This entry describes one TCR beta chain. The antigen is unknown. V was cut by 3 bases and J by 4 bases, with 15 bases left in between. The CDR3 runs to 15 residues. The germline gives CDR1 SNHLY, CDR2 FYNNEI. This specimen belongs to a study of T cell repertoires in cytomegalovirus infection. About the research overall: Shared public TCR beta signatures pointed to both CMV infection and a matching HLA type. General study points: HLA-C-restricted CMV-specific TCR beta clonotypes prevailed in the ex vivo response. Pooled public TCR beta family frequency picked out CMV carriers with the relevant HLA.

TCRdb reanalysed the reads using MiXCR and keeps one entry per CDR3 protein. The profile shows 200,000 to 250,000 distinct CDR3 sequences, roughly 22% of them singletons. This clonotype originated in a human donor in good health (CMV status not recorded). Some clones in this sample may be carry-over from other donors' samples. The specimen sequenced was CD8+ T cells from PBMCs. V usage is TRBV2 and J usage is TRBJ1-1, with D tentatively TRBD1 (5 bases). The CDR3 DNA sequence: TGTGCCAGCAGTGAGGGGGTCTGGGGCGGCACTGAAGCTTTCTTT. This codes for CASSEGVWGGTEAFF.